Presented here are 2 T cell receptor beta chains from one specimen sequenced in a study of cytomegalovirus exposure and HLA in healthy donors. Primers included in the PCR were 60 Vbeta and 13 Jbeta primers. TCRdb's table, derived via immunoSEQ multiplex PCR, lists solely in-frame clones and lacks some. The sample contains under 200,000 clones, over 65% of which appear only once. The specimen was PBMCs. Every receptor here comes from a woman in her thirties in good health and CMV-seronegative.

Points on this clone: The identical CDR3 is also encoded by other nucleotide sequences in the sample. This chain uses TRBV9 with TRBJ2-3; 8 bases fit TRBD2. The CDR3 sequence is 15 residues long. V lost 1 base to trimming and J lost 3 bases; unmatched junction nucleotides: 4. CDR1 is SGDLS, CDR2 YYNGEE, per germline. The CDR3 sequence is CASSVMAGGTDTQYF. The DNA for the CDR3 is TGTGCCAGCAGCGTAATGGCGGGAGGTACAGATACGCAGTATTTT.

The chain has TRBV6-5 and TRBJ2-7, with TRBD1 matching over 7 bases. This CDR3 region has 13 residues. Germline CDR1 reads MNHEY; CDR2 reads SVGAGI. After removal of 5 bases from V and 3 bases from J, the junction contained 4 bases not matched to a gene. CDR3 sequence (DNA): TGTGCCAGCAGTAGGACAGGACTCTACGAGCAGTACTTC. As protein: CASSRTGLYEQYF.